The 10 T cell receptor beta chains given below trace back to one sample, sequenced in a study of blood T cell repertoires in COVID-19. Here immunoSEQ multiplex PCR was the method, and the copy in TCRdb shows in-frame clones only, minus some. The sample includes roughly 430,000 clones, around 90% seen only once; the top ten take more than 2%. The sequenced material came from PBMCs or T cells enriched from blood (not recorded which). All receptors derive from a middle-aged woman with acute COVID-19.

This chain links TRBV7-7 with TRBJ1-1, with 9 bases fitting TRBD1. The germline gives CDR1 SSHAT, CDR2 FNYEAQ (reference sequence). Trimming at V came to 5 bases and at J to 1 base, leaving 8 bases not matched to a gene. This CDR3 is 16 amino acids long. CDR3 nucleotides: TGTGCCAGCAGCGCCGGACCGGGACAGGGGAACACTGAAGCTTTCTTT. This gives the protein CASSAGPGQGNTEAFF.

This sequence joins TRBV21-1 and TRBJ2-5; TRBD1 is taken as the D call from the table, unchecked against the DNA. TRBV21-1 is designated a pseudogene. The CDR3 has 15 amino acids. The CDR3 DNA sequence: TGTGCCAGCAGCAAAAAACGGGACAGGGTAGAGACCCAGTACTTC. This translates into CASSKKRDRVETQYF.

The CDR3 sequence: CASSLVGQDSGNTIYF. The CDR3 nucleotides read TGCGCCAGCAGCTTGGTGGGACAGGATTCTGGAAACACCATATATTTT. J is TRBJ1-3 and V is TRBV5-1; 8 nucleotides match TRBD1. Germline assignment: CDR1 SGHRS and CDR2 YFSETQ. With 0 bases clipped from V and 1 base from J, the junction kept 3 bases outside the gene matches. This CDR3 contains 16 residues.

The V gene is TRBV5-1, the J gene TRBJ1-2; 7 nucleotides line up with TRBD1. With V trimmed by 3 bases and J by 6 bases, 5 bases remained unmatched. The CDR3 is 13 amino acids. CDR1 SGHRS and CDR2 YFSETQ come from the germline V gene. In DNA form, the CDR3 reads TGCGCCAGCAGCTCGGACAGGATGGATGGCTACACCTTC. Translated, it gives CASSSDRMDGYTF.

This clone has only a few counts. The V gene is TRBV11-3, the J gene TRBJ2-7, with D possibly TRBD1 on 6 matching bases. V lost 5 bases to trimming and J lost 5 bases, with 10 bases between them. The CDR3 has 12 amino acids. From germline, CDR1 is SGHNT and CDR2 YENEEA. The CDR3 DNA reads TGTGCCAGCAGCCGGGGACAAGACGAGCAGTACTTC. It codes for CASSRGQDEQYF.

A few counts support this clone. The gene calls are TRBV10-1 and TRBJ1-5; D not resolved. Germline V lookup: CDR1 WNHNN, CDR2 SYGVQD (reference sequence). Between the trimmed V and J ends, which lost 0 bases and 6 bases, there was a span of 12 bases. The CDR3 consists of 15 residues. In DNA, the CDR3 is TGCGCCAGCAGTGAGTCCATTCCAGGCAGTCAGCCCCAGCATTTT. Translated, it gives CASSESIPGSQPQHF.

This chain uses TRBV5-3 with TRBJ2-1; D is uncertain. TRBV5-3 is sorted into the ORF group, with uncertain function. The CDR3 is 15 residues long. V gave up 3 bases and J gave up 0 bases, with 10 bases separating them. CDR3 sequence (DNA): TGTGCCAGAAGCTATCCTTGGAGCTCCTACAATGAGCAGTTCTTC. It is translated as CARSYPWSSYNEQFF.

This clone came up a few times. The chain couples TRBV12-3 or TRBV12-4 to TRBJ1-2; D remains unclear. With 2 bases removed from V and 4 bases from J, the gap between germline ends came to 5 bases. This CDR3 comprises 12 residues. CDR3 sequence reads: CASSLQFYGYTF. As DNA, the CDR3 is TGTGCCAGCAGTTTACAGTTCTATGGCTACACCTTC.

The chain joins TRBV30 to TRBJ1-2, with a possible D match to TRBD1 (5 bases). The V gene lost 5 bases and the J gene lost 10 bases, with 14 bases spanning the gap. The CDR3 has 11 residues. CDR1 and CDR2 from the germline V gene are GTSNPN and SVGIG (reference sequence). The CDR3 protein is CAWATGVDYTF. The CDR3 nucleotides read TGTGCCTGGGCTACGGGGGTAGACTACACCTTC.

V and J are TRBV6-1 and TRBJ1-1; 8 nucleotides line up with TRBD1. V was clipped by 5 bases and J by 3 bases; unmatched bases: 11. The CDR3 is 16 residues long. Germline V gene sequence: CDR1 MNHNS, CDR2 SASEGT. The CDR3 protein is CASSKDRGTGDTEAFF. The DNA of the CDR3 is TGTGCCAGCAGTAAAGACAGGGGAACGGGAGACACTGAAGCTTTCTTT.